Below, 20 T cell receptor beta chains from the same sample are listed, as sequenced in a study of control samples from healthy donors and cancer patients. The method was immunoSEQ multiplex PCR; TCRdb's version includes in-frame clones alone and lacks a portion of them. The sample gives fewer than 300,000 clones, over 75% of which show up once; about an eighth is in the top ten. Sequences were obtained from PBMCs. The receptor source for this set is a woman aged 55-69 years with lung cancer.

This chain uses TRBV5-1 with TRBJ2-3; D possibly uses TRBD1 or TRBD2 (7 bases each). CDR1 is SGHRS, CDR2 YFSETQ, per germline. This CDR3 is 16 amino acids long. V was pared by 4 bases and J by 1 base, with 16 bases between. The CDR3: CASSRWEGARTDTQYF. CDR3 coding DNA: TGCGCCAGCAGCCGGTGGGAGGGGGCCCGCACAGATACGCAGTATTTT.

V is TRBV7-6 and J is TRBJ1-2; D might be TRBD1 (5 bases). The CDR3 contains 15 residues. Trimming stripped 4 bases from V and 2 bases from J, with 14 bases between. The germline V gene encodes CDR1 SGHVS and CDR2 FNYEAQ. The CDR3 loop reads CASSSGPGRNYGYTF. CDR3 in DNA: TGTGCCAGCAGCTCGGGGCCGGGACGGAACTATGGCTACACCTTC.

The chain has TRBV5-1 and TRBJ2-2; D possibly corresponds to TRBD2 (5 bases). V shed 5 bases and J shed 7 bases, with 12 bases lying between them. This CDR3 region has 13 residues. Germline CDR1 SGHRS, CDR2 YFSETQ. CDR3: CASRIAGVGELFF. CDR3 nucleotides: TGCGCCAGCAGAATCGCGGGCGTCGGGGAGCTGTTTTTT.

J is TRBJ1-1 and V is TRBV3-1 (or the pseudogene TRBV3-2); D is possibly TRBD1 (5 bases). This CDR3 is 14 amino acids long. Trimming cost V 2 bases and J 0 bases, with 7 bases left between them. Germline V lookup: CDR1 LGHDT, CDR2 YNNKEL (reference sequence). The CDR3 loop is CASSQQGMNTEAFF. The CDR3 nucleotides are TGTGCCAGCAGCCAACAGGGCATGAACACTGAAGCTTTCTTT.

This clone was seen a handful of times. The chain joins TRBV7-9 to TRBJ2-3, with TRBD2 matching 11 bases. The CDR3 consists of 19 residues. V was pared by 2 bases and J by 2 bases, with 12 bases of the junction left unmatched. Germline V lookup: CDR1 SEHNR, CDR2 FQNEAQ (reference sequence). The CDR3 is CASSLYASGGPEDTDTQYF. The CDR3 DNA reads TGTGCCAGCAGCTTATACGCTAGCGGGGGGCCTGAAGACACAGATACGCAGTATTTT.

The rearrangement links TRBV19 to TRBJ2-7; possibly TRBD2 for D (5 bases). Germline V gene data show CDR1 as LNHDA and CDR2 as SQIVND (reference sequence). The CDR3 is 13 residues long. The V and J ends lost 4 bases and 1 base respectively, with 8 bases between them. CDR3 protein: CASSNGGSYEQYF. CDR3 DNA: TGTGCCAGTAGTAACGGCGGGTCCTACGAGCAGTACTTC.

This clone has a handful of counts. The sample has other DNA sequences that encode this CDR3 too. The chain employs TRBV19 and TRBJ1-5; tentative D call: TRBD1 (5 bases). This CDR3 is 15 amino acids long. CDR1 is LNHDA, CDR2 SQIVND, per germline (reference sequence). With 3 bases removed from V and 4 bases from J, the gap between germline ends came to 13 bases. The CDR3 region is CASSIGQGLNQPQHF. CDR3 nucleotide sequence: TGTGCCAGTAGTATTGGGCAGGGCTTAAATCAGCCCCAGCATTTT.

This rearrangement joins TRBV12-5 to TRBJ1-2; D is unclear. Germline V gene sequence: CDR1 LGHNT, CDR2 FRNRAP. The CDR3 loop spans 14 amino acids. V was clipped by 5 bases and J by 8 bases, with 18 bases between them. The CDR3 spells CASGTPDVALGYTF. The CDR3 DNA reads as TGTGCTAGTGGTACTCCTGACGTCGCCCTCGGCTACACCTTC.

The sample holds a few counts of this clone. The chain combines TRBV19 with TRBJ2-2; D unresolved. This CDR3 has 13 amino acids. V shed 5 bases and J shed 6 bases, with 10 bases lying between them. Germline V gene sequence: CDR1 LNHDA, CDR2 SQIVND (reference sequence). The CDR3, as DNA: TGTGCCAGTAGTCTAGGTGCGTCCGGGGAGCTGTTTTTT. It is translated as CASSLGASGELFF.

The chain carries TRBV28 and TRBJ2-1; 9 nucleotides line up with TRBD2. This CDR3 has 14 amino acids. V shed 8 bases and J 1 base; nucleotides not matched to a gene: 3. Germline lookup yields CDR1 MDHEN and CDR2 SYDVKM. As DNA, the CDR3 is TGTGCCAGCTTCCTAGCGGGGTCCTACAATGAGCAGTTCTTC. This gives the protein CASFLAGSYNEQFF.

The chain is built from TRBV28 and TRBJ1-2; TRBD1 matches 9 bases. The germline gives CDR1 MDHEN, CDR2 SYDVKM. This CDR3 spans 15 amino acids. Unmatched junction bases numbered 8, after V lost 5 bases and J lost 4 bases. CDR3 DNA: TGTGCCAGCAGTCCGGACAGGGGAAATGTCTATGGCTACACCTTC. This translates into CASSPDRGNVYGYTF.

Of note for this clone: This same CDR3 is encoded by further DNA sequences in the sample. The chain is built from TRBV7-9 and TRBJ2-5; no clear D gene. Deletions cut 3 bases from V and 2 bases from J, with 1 base between. This CDR3 contains 11 residues. Looked up from germline, CDR1 is SEHNR and CDR2 is FQNEAQ (reference sequence). The CDR3 coding sequence is TGTGCCAGCAGCTTTCAAGAGACCCAGTACTTC. This encodes CASSFQETQYF.

The J gene is TRBJ2-4, the V gene TRBV10-3; D not certain. Germline CDR1 is ENHRY and CDR2 is SYGVKD. Between the trimmed V and J ends, which lost 5 bases and 0 bases, there was a span of 8 bases. The CDR3 has 14 residues. CDR3 bases: TGTGCCATCAGTACCGAGCTAGCCAAAAACATTCAGTACTTC. It encodes CAISTELAKNIQYF.

V is TRBV5-6 and J is TRBJ1-2, with D uncertain. The germline gives CDR1 SGHDT, CDR2 YYEEEE. Trimming took off 3 bases at V and 0 bases at J, with 12 bases between the two ends. The CDR3 totals 15 residues. The CDR3 bases are TGTGCCAGCAGCTCGGGGTGGTCCCCTAACTATGGCTACACCTTC. Protein: CASSSGWSPNYGYTF.

Remarks on this clone: In the same sample, other DNA sequences code for this CDR3. J is TRBJ2-7 and V is TRBV14; 8 nucleotides align to TRBD1. The CDR3 contains 16 residues. Germline CDR1 and CDR2: SGHDN and FVKESK. The ends lost 6 bases at V and 5 bases at J; junction bases unmatched: 15. For the CDR3, the DNA is TGTGCCAGCAGTCAACTCGGTGGCAGGGGGCTCGACGAGCAGTACTTC. It encodes CASSQLGGRGLDEQYF.

This clone was found once. This sequence joins TRBV7-9 and TRBJ2-6; D is uncertain. The V and J ends lost 8 bases and 2 bases respectively, with 10 bases between them. CDR3 length equals 14 residues. Per germline, CDR1 SEHNR and CDR2 FQNEAQ (reference sequence). The CDR3 sequence: CASSRLAGANVLTF. The CDR3 nucleotides read TGTGCCAGCTCAAGGCTGGCTGGGGCCAACGTCCTGACTTTC.

The chain is built from TRBV5-3 and TRBJ2-2; D is ambiguous. TRBV5-3 is known as an ORF, though its function is uncertain. Between the trimmed V and J ends, which lost 2 bases and 5 bases, there was a span of 1 base. This CDR3 comprises 11 residues. CDR3 residues: CARSFTGELFF. The CDR3 nucleotides are TGTGCCAGAAGCTTTACCGGGGAGCTGTTTTTT.

The chain links TRBV10-3 to TRBJ2-5, with D uncertain. Per germline, CDR1 ENHRY and CDR2 SYGVKD. Trimming pared 6 bases from V and 1 base from J, leaving 6 bases between. The CDR3 consists of 12 residues. The DNA of the CDR3 is TGTGCCATCAGGAACCTCCAAGAGACCCAGTACTTC. Translated: CAIRNLQETQYF.

The chain is built from TRBV15 and TRBJ1-6, with a possible D match to TRBD1 (6 bases). Trimming removed 5 bases at V and 10 bases at J, with 18 bases between. The CDR3 contains 15 residues. CDR1 LNHNV and CDR2 YYDKDF come from the germline V gene (reference sequence). CDR3 in amino acids: CATSGIRGLSSPLHF. CDR3 nucleotide sequence: TGTGCCACCAGCGGAATCAGGGGACTTAGCTCACCCCTCCACTTT.

The V and J genes are TRBV6-1 and TRBJ1-5; possibly TRBD1 for D (6 bases). Germline CDR1 is MNHNS and CDR2 is SASEGT. The CDR3 covers 13 residues. V was cut by 3 bases and J by 4 bases, with 7 bases left in between. The chain's CDR3 is CASSDRGNQPQHF. In DNA form, the CDR3 reads TGTGCCAGCAGTGACAGGGGAAATCAGCCCCAGCATTTT.